This T cell receptor beta chain was identified during a study of blood T cell repertoires in COVID-19. Study summary: Italy, Spain and the United States were the sources of the convalescent and acute COVID-19 samples.

This clone appeared a few times. The CDR3 spans 16 residues. V was clipped by 6 bases and J by 1 base; unmatched bases: 10. The germline gives CDR1 SNHLY, CDR2 FYNNEI. Assay used: immunoSEQ multiplex PCR; TCRdb lists only in-frame clones, some missing. Of around 300,000 clones detected, approximately 88% appear once; the ten largest clones hold 1%. Which cohort a participant joined came from the clinical history participants gave. Sequenced: PBMCs or T cells enriched from blood (not recorded which). This receptor was taken from a woman in her 30s who had recovered from COVID-19. The rearrangement joins TRBV2 to TRBJ1-1; 8 positions agree with TRBD1. The CDR3 region is CASSLWTGMGNTEAFF. For the CDR3, the DNA is TGTGCCAGCAGCCTTTGGACAGGGATGGGGAACACTGAAGCTTTCTTT.